This T cell receptor (beta chain) is drawn from a study of blood T cell repertoires in COVID-19. Generated by immunoSEQ multiplex PCR, the TCRdb table keeps only in-frame clones and is missing some. The sample shows 250,000 to 350,000 clones, more than 75% of them seen only once. V gave up 3 bases and J gave up 3 bases; unmatched junction bases: 10. This CDR3 is 16 amino acids long. Germline assignment: CDR1 MNHEY and CDR2 SMNVEV (reference sequence). Sequenced material: PBMCs or T cells enriched from blood (not recorded which). The chain has TRBV27 and TRBJ2-7; TRBD1 matches at 8 bases. The sequence was collected from a young woman who had recovered from COVID-19. In nucleotides, the CDR3 is TGTGCCAGCAGTTTCACAGGGGGAAATGGGTTCTACGAGCAGTACTTC. Its translation: CASSFTGGNGFYEQYF.